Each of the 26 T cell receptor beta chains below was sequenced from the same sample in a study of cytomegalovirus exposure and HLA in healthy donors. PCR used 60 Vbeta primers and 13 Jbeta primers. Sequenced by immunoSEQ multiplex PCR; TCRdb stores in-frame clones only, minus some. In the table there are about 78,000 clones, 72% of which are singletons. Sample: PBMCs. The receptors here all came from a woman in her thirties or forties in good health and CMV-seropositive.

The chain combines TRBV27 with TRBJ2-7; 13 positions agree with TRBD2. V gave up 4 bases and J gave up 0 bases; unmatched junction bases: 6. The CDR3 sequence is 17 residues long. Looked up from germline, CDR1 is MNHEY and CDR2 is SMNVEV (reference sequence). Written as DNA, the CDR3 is TGTGCCAGCAGTTCCGGGACTAGCGGGGTTAGCTCCTACGAGCAGTACTTC. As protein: CASSSGTSGVSSYEQYF.

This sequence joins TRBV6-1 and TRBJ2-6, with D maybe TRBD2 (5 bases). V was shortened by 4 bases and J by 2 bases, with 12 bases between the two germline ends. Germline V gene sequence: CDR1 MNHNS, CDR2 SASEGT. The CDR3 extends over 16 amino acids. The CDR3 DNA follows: TGTGCCAGCAGTGTGAGGGCCGGCGCTGGGGCCAACGTCCTGACTTTC. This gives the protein CASSVRAGAGANVLTF.

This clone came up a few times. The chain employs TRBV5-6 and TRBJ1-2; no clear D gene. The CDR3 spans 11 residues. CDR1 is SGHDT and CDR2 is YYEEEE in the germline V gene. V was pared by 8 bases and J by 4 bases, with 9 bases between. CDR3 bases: TGTGCCAGGGTATCAGGCTATGGCTACACCTTC. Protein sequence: CARVSGYGYTF.

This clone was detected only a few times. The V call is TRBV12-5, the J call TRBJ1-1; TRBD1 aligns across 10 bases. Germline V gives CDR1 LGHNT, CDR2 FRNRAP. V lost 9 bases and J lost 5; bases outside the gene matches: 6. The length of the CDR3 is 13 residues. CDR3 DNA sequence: TGTGCTAGCCGGGACAGGGGAGATACTGAAGCTTTCTTT. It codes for CASRDRGDTEAFF.

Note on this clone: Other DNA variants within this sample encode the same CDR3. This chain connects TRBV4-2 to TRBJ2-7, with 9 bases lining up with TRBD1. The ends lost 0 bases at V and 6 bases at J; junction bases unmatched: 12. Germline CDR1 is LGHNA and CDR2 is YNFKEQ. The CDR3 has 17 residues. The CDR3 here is CASSQERSGTGPGEQYF. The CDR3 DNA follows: TGTGCCAGCAGCCAAGAAAGGAGCGGGACAGGGCCAGGCGAGCAGTACTTC.

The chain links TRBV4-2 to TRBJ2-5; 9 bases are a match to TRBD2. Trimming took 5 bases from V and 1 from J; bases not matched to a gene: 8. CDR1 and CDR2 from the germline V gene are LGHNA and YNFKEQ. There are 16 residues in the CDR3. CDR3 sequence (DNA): TGTGCCAGCAGCTGGCGCGCGGGGGGGCTCCAAGAGACCCAGTACTTC. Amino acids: CASSWRAGGLQETQYF.

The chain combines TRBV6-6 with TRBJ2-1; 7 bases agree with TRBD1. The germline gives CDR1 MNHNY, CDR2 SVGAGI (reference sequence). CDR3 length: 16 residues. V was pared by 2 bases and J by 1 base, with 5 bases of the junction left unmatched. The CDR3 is CASSYPGTASYNEQFF. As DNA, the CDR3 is TGTGCCAGCAGTTACCCCGGGACAGCTTCCTACAATGAGCAGTTCTTC.

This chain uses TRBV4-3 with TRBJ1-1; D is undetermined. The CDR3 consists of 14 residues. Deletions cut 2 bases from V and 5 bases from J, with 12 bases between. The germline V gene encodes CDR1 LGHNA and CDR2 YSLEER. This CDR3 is CASSQPGRGTEAFF. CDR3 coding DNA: TGCGCCAGCAGCCAACCGGGTAGAGGGACTGAAGCTTTCTTT.

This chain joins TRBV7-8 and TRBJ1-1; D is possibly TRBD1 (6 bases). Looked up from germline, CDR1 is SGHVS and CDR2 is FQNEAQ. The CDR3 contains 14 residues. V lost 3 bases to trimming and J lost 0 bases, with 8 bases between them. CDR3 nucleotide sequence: TGTGCCAGCAGCTTTCAGGGGTTGAACACTGAAGCTTTCTTT. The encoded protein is CASSFQGLNTEAFF.

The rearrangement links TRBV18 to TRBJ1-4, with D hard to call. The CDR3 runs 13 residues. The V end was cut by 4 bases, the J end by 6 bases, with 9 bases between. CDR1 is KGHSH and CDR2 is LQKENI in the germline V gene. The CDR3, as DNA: TGTGCCAGCTCACGCGGGAGGGATGAAAAACTGTTTTTT. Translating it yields CASSRGRDEKLFF.

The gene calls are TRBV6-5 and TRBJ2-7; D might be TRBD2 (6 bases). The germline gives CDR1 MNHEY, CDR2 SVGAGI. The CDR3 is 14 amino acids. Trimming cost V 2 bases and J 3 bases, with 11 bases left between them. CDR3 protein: CASSYRDSDYEQYF. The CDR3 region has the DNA TGTGCCAGCAGTTACCGGGACTCAGACTACGAGCAGTACTTC.

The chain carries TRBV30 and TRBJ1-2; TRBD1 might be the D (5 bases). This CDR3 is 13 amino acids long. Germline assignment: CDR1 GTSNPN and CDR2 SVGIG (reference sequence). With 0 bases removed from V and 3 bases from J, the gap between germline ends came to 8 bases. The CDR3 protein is CAWSVRTHYGYTF. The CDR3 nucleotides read TGTGCCTGGAGTGTACGGACACACTATGGCTACACCTTC.

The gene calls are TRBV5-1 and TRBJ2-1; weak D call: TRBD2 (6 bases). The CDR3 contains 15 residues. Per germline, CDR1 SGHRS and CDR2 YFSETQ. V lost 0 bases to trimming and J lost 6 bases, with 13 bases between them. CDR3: CASSLASPGGNEQFF. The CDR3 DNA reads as TGCGCCAGCAGCTTGGCGTCCCCCGGGGGCAATGAGCAGTTCTTC.

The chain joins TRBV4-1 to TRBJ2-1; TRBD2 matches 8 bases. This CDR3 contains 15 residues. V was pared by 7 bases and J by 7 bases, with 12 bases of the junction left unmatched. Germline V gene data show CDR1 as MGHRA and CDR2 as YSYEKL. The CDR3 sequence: CASTRGAGVSNEQFF. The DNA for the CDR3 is TGCGCCAGCACGCGGGGGGCTGGAGTCTCTAATGAGCAGTTCTTC.

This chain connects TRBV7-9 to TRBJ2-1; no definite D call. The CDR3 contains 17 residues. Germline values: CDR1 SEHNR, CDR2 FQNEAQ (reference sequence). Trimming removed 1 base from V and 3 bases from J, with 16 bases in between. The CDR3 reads CASSLGPLQRGYNEQFF. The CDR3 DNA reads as TGTGCCAGCAGCTTAGGGCCTCTTCAACGAGGCTACAATGAGCAGTTCTTC.

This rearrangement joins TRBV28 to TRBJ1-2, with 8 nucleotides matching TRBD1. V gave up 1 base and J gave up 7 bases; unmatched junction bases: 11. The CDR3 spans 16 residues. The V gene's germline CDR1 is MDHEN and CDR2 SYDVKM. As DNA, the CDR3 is TGTGCCAGCAGTTTATCCGGCAGGGGGCGGGGTAGTGGCTACACCTTC. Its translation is CASSLSGRGRGSGYTF.

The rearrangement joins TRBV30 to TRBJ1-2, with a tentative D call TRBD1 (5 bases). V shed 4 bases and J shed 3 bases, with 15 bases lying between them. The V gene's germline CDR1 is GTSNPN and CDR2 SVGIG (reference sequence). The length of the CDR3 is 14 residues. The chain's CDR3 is CAWIDTGNHYGYTF. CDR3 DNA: TGTGCCTGGATTGACACAGGAAATCACTATGGCTACACCTTC.

The CDR3 reads CASSSDPTGVTEAFF. The CDR3 bases are TGCGCCAGCAGCTCAGACCCGACAGGGGTGACTGAAGCTTTCTTT. The V and J genes are TRBV5-1 and TRBJ1-1, with 8 bases that match TRBD1. This CDR3 has 15 residues. Germline-derived CDR1 and CDR2 are SGHRS and YFSETQ. The V gene end was trimmed by 3 bases and the J gene end by 5 bases; junction bases not matched to a gene: 9. Full variable domain (rest looked up from reference TRBV5-1 and TRBJ1-1): KAGVTQTPRYLIKTRGQQVTLSCSPISGHRSVSWYQQTPGQGLQFLFEYFSETQRNKGNFPGRFSGRQFSNSRSEMNVSTLELGDSALYLCASSSDPTGVTEAFFGQGTRLTVV.

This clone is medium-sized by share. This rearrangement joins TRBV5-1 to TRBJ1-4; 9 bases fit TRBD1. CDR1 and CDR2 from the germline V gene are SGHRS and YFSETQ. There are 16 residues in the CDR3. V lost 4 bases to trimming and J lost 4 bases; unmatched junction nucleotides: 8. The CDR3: CASSTGTGYNNEKLFF. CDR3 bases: TGCGCCAGCAGCACCGGGACAGGGTATAATAATGAAAAACTGTTTTTT.

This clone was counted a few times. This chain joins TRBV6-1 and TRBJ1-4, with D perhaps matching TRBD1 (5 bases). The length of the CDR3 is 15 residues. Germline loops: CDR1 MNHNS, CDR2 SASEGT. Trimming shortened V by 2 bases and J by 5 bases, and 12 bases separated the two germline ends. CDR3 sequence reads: CASSELVAGNEKLFF. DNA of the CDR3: TGTGCCAGCAGTGAATTGGTAGCAGGGAATGAAAAACTGTTTTTT.

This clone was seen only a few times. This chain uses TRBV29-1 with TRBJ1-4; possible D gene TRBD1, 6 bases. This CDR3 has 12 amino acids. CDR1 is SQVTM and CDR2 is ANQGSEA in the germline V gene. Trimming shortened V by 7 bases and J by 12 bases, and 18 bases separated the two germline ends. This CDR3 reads CSAFNNREELFF. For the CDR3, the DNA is TGCAGCGCATTTAACAACAGGGAAGAACTGTTTTTT.

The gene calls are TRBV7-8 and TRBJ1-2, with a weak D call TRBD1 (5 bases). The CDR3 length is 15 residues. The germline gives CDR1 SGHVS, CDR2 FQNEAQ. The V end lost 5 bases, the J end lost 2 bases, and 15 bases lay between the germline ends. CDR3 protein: CASSGPTGANYGYTF. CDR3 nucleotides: TGTGCCAGCAGCGGGCCTACAGGTGCGAACTATGGCTACACCTTC.

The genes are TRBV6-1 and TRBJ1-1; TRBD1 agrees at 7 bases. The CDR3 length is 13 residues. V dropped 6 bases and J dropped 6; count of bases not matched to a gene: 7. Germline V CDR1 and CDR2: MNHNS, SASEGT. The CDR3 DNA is TGTGCCAGCAGGCGCGACAGGGACGCTGAAGCTTTCTTT. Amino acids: CASRRDRDAEAFF.

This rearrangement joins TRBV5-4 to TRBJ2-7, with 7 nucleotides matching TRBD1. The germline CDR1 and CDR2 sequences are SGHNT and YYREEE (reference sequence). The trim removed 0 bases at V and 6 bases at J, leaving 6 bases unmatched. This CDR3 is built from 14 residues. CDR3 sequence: CASSLAGTAGEQYF. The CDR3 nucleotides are TGTGCCAGCAGCTTGGCTGGGACAGCAGGCGAGCAGTACTTC.

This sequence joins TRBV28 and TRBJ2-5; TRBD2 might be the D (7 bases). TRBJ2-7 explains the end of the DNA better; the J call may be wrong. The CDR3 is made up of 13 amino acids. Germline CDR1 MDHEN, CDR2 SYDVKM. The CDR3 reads CASSFGGRYEQYF. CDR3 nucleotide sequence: TGTGCCAGCAGTTTCGGGGGGCGCTACGAGCAGTACTTC.

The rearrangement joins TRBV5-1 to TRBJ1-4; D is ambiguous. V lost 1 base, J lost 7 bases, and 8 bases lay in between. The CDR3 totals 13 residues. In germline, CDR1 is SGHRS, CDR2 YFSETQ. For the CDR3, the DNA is TGCGCCAGCAGCTTGCGCGGGTTTGAAAAACTGTTTTTT. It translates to CASSLRGFEKLFF.